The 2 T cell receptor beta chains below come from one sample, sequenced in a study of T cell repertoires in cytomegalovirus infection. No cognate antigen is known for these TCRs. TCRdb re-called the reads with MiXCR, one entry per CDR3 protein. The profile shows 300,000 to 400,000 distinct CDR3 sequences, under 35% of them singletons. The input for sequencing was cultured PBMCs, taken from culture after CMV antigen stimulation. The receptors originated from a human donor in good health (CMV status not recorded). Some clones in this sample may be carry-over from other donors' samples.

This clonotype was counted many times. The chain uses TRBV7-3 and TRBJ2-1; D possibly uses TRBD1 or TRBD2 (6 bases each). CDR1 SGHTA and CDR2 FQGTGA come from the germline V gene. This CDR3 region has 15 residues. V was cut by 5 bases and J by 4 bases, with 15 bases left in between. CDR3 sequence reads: CASSRGVGGYNEQFF. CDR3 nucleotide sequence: TGTGCCAGCAGCCGCGGGGTAGGGGGGTACAATGAGCAGTTCTTC. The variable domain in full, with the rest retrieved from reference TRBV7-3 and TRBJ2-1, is GAGVSQTPSNKVTEKGKYVELRCDPISGHTALYWYRQSLGQGPEFLIYFQGTGAADDSGLPNDRFFAVRPEGSVSTLKIQRTERGDSAVYLCASSRGVGGYNEQFFGPGTRLTVL.

In DNA form, the CDR3 reads TGTGCCAGCAGCTTATATGGTGGGGGGAACACTGAAGCTTTCTTT. It specifies CASSLYGGGNTEAFF. V gene TRBV11-2 combines with J gene TRBJ1-1; TRBD1 might be the D (5 bases). The CDR3 totals 15 residues. Per germline, CDR1 SGHAT and CDR2 FQNNGV. V was clipped by 2 bases and J by 1 base, with 11 bases between them.